This section outlines one T cell receptor beta chain sequence together with its context. Its specificity is unknown. The sample comes from a study of cytomegalovirus exposure and HLA in healthy donors. A multiplex PCR was run with 60 Vbeta primers and 13 Jbeta primers. Sequencing was performed with immunoSEQ multiplex PCR; in TCRdb, only in-frame clones are kept and a portion is missing. The table shows 180,000 or so clones, with about 79% occurring only once. This CDR3 is built from 14 residues. Germline V lookup: CDR1 KGHSH, CDR2 LQKENI. Deletions cut 3 bases from V and 0 bases from J, with 8 bases between. The study, taken as a whole, reports: In vitro data verified a few CMV-associated chains as specific for CMV antigens. Follow-up analysis found HLA locus-dependent TCR association rates, highest for DRB1 and lowest for HLA-C.

The rearrangement links TRBV18 to TRBJ1-1, with unresolved D. This TCR was recovered from a man aged 50 to 60 in good health and CMV-seropositive. Sequencing used PBMCs. Here the CDR3 DNA reads TGTGCCAGCTCACCGTCCAGTATGAACACTGAAGCTTTCTTT. It codes for CASSPSSMNTEAFF.